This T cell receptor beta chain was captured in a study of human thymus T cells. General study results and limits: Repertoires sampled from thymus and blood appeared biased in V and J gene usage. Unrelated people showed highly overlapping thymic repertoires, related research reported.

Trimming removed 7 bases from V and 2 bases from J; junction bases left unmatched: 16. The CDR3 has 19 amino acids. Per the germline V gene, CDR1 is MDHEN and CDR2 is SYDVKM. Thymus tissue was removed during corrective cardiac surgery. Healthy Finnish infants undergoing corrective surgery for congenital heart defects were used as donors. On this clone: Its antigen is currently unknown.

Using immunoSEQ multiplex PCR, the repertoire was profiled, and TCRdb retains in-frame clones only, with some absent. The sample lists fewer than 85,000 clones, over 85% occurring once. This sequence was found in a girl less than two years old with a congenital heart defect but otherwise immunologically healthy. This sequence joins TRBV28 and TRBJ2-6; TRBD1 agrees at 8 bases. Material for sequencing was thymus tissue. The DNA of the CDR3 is TGTGCCAGCAACACACTCCTCCGGACAGGGAACCCTGGGGCCAACGTCCTGACTTTC. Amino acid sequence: CASNTLLRTGNPGANVLTF.